The 27 T cell receptor beta chains in this list originate from one sample, sequenced in a study of OX40 agonist ivuxolimab in advanced cancers. Here immunoSEQ multiplex PCR was the method, and the copy in TCRdb shows in-frame clones only, minus some. Found here are 98,000 or so clones, roughly nine tenths of them singletons; the top ten hold under 0.35%. Sequencing was performed on CD4+ or CD8+ T cells sorted from blood, taken in a trial of the OX40 agonist ivuxolimab. These receptors came from an adult with an advanced solid tumor such as melanoma, head and neck, liver or kidney cancer.

The chain uses TRBV25-1 and TRBJ1-1; TRBD1 matches at 9 bases. This CDR3 region has 13 residues. The germline gives CDR1 MGHDK, CDR2 SYGVNS. Trimming at V came to 8 bases and at J to 5 bases, leaving 6 bases not matched to a gene. CDR3 coding DNA: TGTGCCAGCGCCGGGACAGGGACAACTGAAGCTTTCTTT. This encodes CASAGTGTTEAFF.

This clone has a single count. The rearrangement uses TRBV15 and TRBJ1-1; D ambiguous. Germline CDR1 LNHNV, CDR2 YYDKDF (reference sequence). This CDR3 spans 14 amino acids. V lost 5 bases and J 4 bases, leaving 14 bases between the germline ends. The CDR3 nucleotides are TGTGCCACCAGCCAAGAAACGGGAAGCACTGAAGCTTTCTTT. This gives the protein CATSQETGSTEAFF.

Worth noting for this clone: One end of the junction varies from germline; a read error may be responsible. The chain carries TRBV9 and TRBJ1-1; D is ambiguous. CDR1 and CDR2 from the germline V gene are SGDLS and YYNGEE. The CDR3 runs to 12 residues. The CDR3 coding sequence is TGTGCCAGCAGCGCGGACTCGCCTGAGGCTTTCTTT. Its protein product is CASSADSPEAFF.

The chain has TRBV4-3 and TRBJ2-3, with 8 bases lining up with TRBD2. This CDR3 is built from 16 residues. V gave up 0 bases and J gave up 1 base; unmatched junction bases: 3. Per germline, CDR1 LGHNA and CDR2 YSLEER. CDR3 bases: TGCGCCAGCAGCCAAGAGGTGCGGGGGGGCACAGATACGCAGTATTTT. Its protein is CASSQEVRGGTDTQYF.

The V gene is TRBV19, the J gene TRBJ2-1; perhaps D is TRBD1 or TRBD2 (5 bases each). There are 15 residues in the CDR3. Per the germline V gene, CDR1 is LNHDA and CDR2 is SQIVND (reference sequence). V dropped 3 bases and J dropped 5 bases, with 14 bases sitting between them. The CDR3 is CASSINLGGNNEQFF. As DNA, the CDR3 is TGTGCCAGTAGTATTAACCTTGGGGGAAACAATGAGCAGTTCTTC.

V is TRBV4-3 and J is TRBJ1-2; D perhaps matches TRBD1 (6 bases). V lost 4 bases to trimming and J lost 8 bases, with 17 bases between them. The length of the CDR3 is 14 residues. Germline CDR1 and CDR2: LGHNA and YSLEER. This chain's CDR3 is CASSPHSDSKGYTF. The CDR3 region has the DNA TGCGCCAGCAGCCCACACTCGGACAGTAAGGGCTACACCTTC.

The chain carries TRBV7-6 and TRBJ2-5, with D perhaps TRBD1 or TRBD2 (7 bases each). CDR3 length equals 13 residues. Germline V lookup: CDR1 SGHVS, CDR2 FNYEAQ. The V gene lost 6 bases and the J gene lost 5 bases, with 13 bases spanning the gap. The CDR3 sequence: CASSQGGAETQYF. In DNA form, the CDR3 reads TGTGCCAGCAGTCAGGGGGGGGCTGAGACCCAGTACTTC.

V is TRBV15 and J is TRBJ2-7, with D possibly TRBD2 on 5 matching bases. Trimming removed 0 bases at V and 4 bases at J, with 13 bases between. Germline CDR1 LNHNV, CDR2 YYDKDF (reference sequence). CDR3 length equals 15 residues. Here the CDR3 reads CATSRERDLLYEQYF. CDR3 DNA: TGTGCCACCAGCAGAGAGAGGGATTTACTTTACGAGCAGTACTTC.

The chain uses TRBV7-9 and TRBJ1-1, with 7 nucleotides matching TRBD1. After removal of 2 bases from V and 1 base from J, the junction contained 4 bases not matched to a gene. Germline CDR1 reads SEHNR; CDR2 reads FQNEAQ (reference sequence). The CDR3 spans 15 residues. The CDR3 DNA is TGTGCCAGCAGCTTAAGCGGGACAGCGAACACTGAAGCTTTCTTT. Protein: CASSLSGTANTEAFF.

This clone was seen a single time. The rearrangement uses TRBV7-3 and TRBJ2-5, with 10 bases lining up with TRBD2. This CDR3 contains 15 residues. Trimming removed 4 bases from V and 2 bases from J; junction bases left unmatched: 4. CDR1 is SGHTA and CDR2 is FQGTGA in the germline V gene. The CDR3 coding sequence is TGTGCCAGCAGCTCAGGACTAGCGGAACAAGAGACCCAGTACTTC. Encoded protein: CASSSGLAEQETQYF.

V and J are TRBV7-2 and TRBJ2-7, with D unclear. The germline V gene encodes CDR1 SGHTA and CDR2 FQGNSA. Trimming shortened V by 5 bases and J by 2 bases, and 4 bases separated the two germline ends. This CDR3 has 11 residues. The CDR3 here is CASSNAYEQYF. CDR3 coding DNA: TGTGCCAGCAGCAATGCCTACGAGCAGTACTTC.

The DNA for the CDR3 is TGTGCCAGCTCATATGGGACAGGGTACGAGCAGTACTTC. Translation gives CASSYGTGYEQYF. The V and J genes are TRBV18 and TRBJ2-7; TRBD1 aligns across 9 bases. Trimming at V came to 5 bases and at J to 4 bases, leaving 3 bases not matched to a gene. This CDR3 is built from 13 residues. Germline-derived CDR1 and CDR2 are KGHSH and LQKENI.

The rearrangement joins TRBV9 to TRBJ1-2; weak D call: TRBD1 (5 bases). In germline, CDR1 is SGDLS, CDR2 YYNGEE. There are 14 residues in the CDR3. Trimming took off 1 base at V and 2 bases at J, with 9 bases between the two ends. Here the CDR3 DNA reads TGTGCCAGCAGCGTATTGGGGCAGAACTATGGCTACACCTTC. It specifies CASSVLGQNYGYTF.

This clone was seen only a few times. This sequence joins TRBV29-1 and TRBJ1-1; D possibly corresponds to TRBD1 (5 bases). Germline V gene data show CDR1 as SQVTM and CDR2 as ANQGSEA. This CDR3 spans 14 amino acids. V dropped 5 bases and J dropped 5 bases, with 18 bases sitting between them. CDR3 coding DNA: TGCAGCGTTTCAAAAGGGACGGAGGGGACTGAAGCTTTCTTT. Its protein product is CSVSKGTEGTEAFF.

The chain is built from TRBV9 and TRBJ2-2, with TRBD1 identical over 8 bases. The CDR3 length is 16 residues. V lost 1 base to trimming and J lost 6 bases; unmatched junction nucleotides: 8. CDR1 and CDR2 from the germline V gene are SGDLS and YYNGEE. CDR3 DNA: TGTGCCAGCAGCGTATCCGGCAGGGGGCGTTCCGGGGAGCTGTTTTTT. It specifies CASSVSGRGRSGELFF.

This clone was picked up one time. This CDR3 reads CASRAERNEQFF. The CDR3 DNA follows: TGTGCCAGTAGGGCGGAAAGGAATGAGCAGTTCTTC. The rearrangement uses TRBV19 and TRBJ2-1; D remains ambiguous. This CDR3 region has 12 residues. Trimming shortened V by 6 bases and J by 7 bases, and 10 bases separated the two germline ends. Germline CDR1 is LNHDA and CDR2 is SQIVND (reference sequence).

This chain uses TRBV19 with TRBJ1-2; unclear D gene. The CDR3 is 10 residues long. V was shortened by 6 bases and J by 6 bases, with 5 bases between the two germline ends. Germline CDR1 and CDR2: LNHDA and SQIVND (reference sequence). CDR3 DNA: TGTGCCAGTAGGGGCGATGGCTACACCTTC. Protein: CASRGDGYTF.

The rearrangement uses TRBV7-3 and TRBJ2-1, with TRBD1 identical over 7 bases. The V segment lost 3 bases and the J segment 6 bases; nucleotides outside the gene matches: 2. The germline V gene encodes CDR1 SGHTA and CDR2 FQGTGA. CDR3 length: 13 residues. This chain's CDR3 is CASSFNRGNEQFF. DNA for the CDR3: TGTGCCAGCAGCTTTAACAGGGGCAATGAGCAGTTCTTC.

This chain's CDR3 is CATSRDLLNTEAFF. The CDR3, as DNA: TGTGCCACCAGCAGAGATCTTCTGAACACTGAAGCTTTCTTT. The chain has TRBV15 and TRBJ1-1; D remains unclear. Germline values: CDR1 LNHNV, CDR2 YYDKDF (reference sequence). CDR3 size: 14 residues. Deletions cut 0 bases from V and 0 bases from J, with 5 bases between.

This chain links TRBV27 with TRBJ2-7; 13 bases fit TRBD2. Trimming took 4 bases from V and 2 from J; bases not matched to a gene: 8. Per germline, CDR1 MNHEY and CDR2 SMNVEV (reference sequence). The CDR3 totals 17 residues. The CDR3: CASSSSRLAGGPYEQYF. For the CDR3, the DNA is TGTGCCAGCAGTTCCTCGAGACTAGCGGGGGGCCCCTACGAGCAGTACTTC.

J is TRBJ1-1 and V is TRBV9; no clear D. The CDR3 consists of 15 residues. V was trimmed by 2 bases and J by 3 bases, leaving 14 bases between them. Per germline, CDR1 SGDLS and CDR2 YYNGEE. The CDR3 sequence: CASSVALLGDTEAFF. The CDR3 DNA reads as TGTGCCAGCAGCGTGGCTCTCCTTGGGGACACTGAAGCTTTCTTT.

The chain uses TRBV4-1 and TRBJ2-5; no definite D call. From germline, CDR1 is MGHRA and CDR2 YSYEKL. Trimming shortened V by 1 base and J by 3 bases, and 15 bases separated the two germline ends. The CDR3 is 16 amino acids. The CDR3 sequence is CASSQVVTLEEETQYF. CDR3 bases: TGCGCCAGCAGCCAAGTTGTCACCTTGGAAGAAGAGACCCAGTACTTC.

The rearrangement uses TRBV4-1 and TRBJ2-7; D not resolved. With 0 bases removed from V and 3 bases from J, the gap between germline ends came to 15 bases. This CDR3 comprises 16 residues. Per germline, CDR1 MGHRA and CDR2 YSYEKL. CDR3 loop: CASSQDSSFESYEQYF. The CDR3 DNA is TGCGCCAGCAGCCAAGATTCGTCTTTCGAGAGCTACGAGCAGTACTTC.

The genes are TRBV19 and TRBJ1-2; D remains unclear. Germline CDR1 reads LNHDA; CDR2 reads SQIVND (reference sequence). The CDR3 loop spans 15 amino acids. V was trimmed by 2 bases and J by 10 bases, leaving 20 bases between them. CDR3 sequence (DNA): TGTGCCAGTAGTATATTATCAGGAGGCTCCCGGGTCTACACCTTC. This translates into CASSILSGGSRVYTF.

This chain uses TRBV7-3 with TRBJ2-7; 7 nucleotides align to TRBD2. This CDR3 contains 14 residues. The trim removed 5 bases at V and 0 bases at J, leaving 4 bases unmatched. Germline CDR1 SGHTA, CDR2 FQGTGA. In nucleotides, the CDR3 is TGTGCCAGCAGCCCCTGGGGGGGCTCCTACGAGCAGTACTTC. It yields the protein CASSPWGGSYEQYF. The complete variable domain, with remaining parts taken from reference TRBV7-3 and TRBJ2-7, reads GAGVSQTPSNKVTEKGKYVELRCDPISGHTALYWYRQSLGQGPEFLIYFQGTGAADDSGLPNDRFFAVRPEGSVSTLKIQRTERGDSAVYLCASSPWGGSYEQYFGPGTRLTVT.

The gene calls are TRBV6-1 and TRBJ1-1; D is unclear. Germline V lookup: CDR1 MNHNS, CDR2 SASEGT. The V end was cut by 6 bases, the J end by 0 bases, with 11 bases between. CDR3 length equals 14 residues. The CDR3 DNA reads as TGTGCCAGCAGGGTGGAGGGAATGAACACTGAAGCTTTCTTT. It encodes CASRVEGMNTEAFF.

The chain has TRBV5-4 and TRBJ2-7; 7 nucleotides agree with TRBD2. Germline V lookup: CDR1 SGHNT, CDR2 YYREEE (reference sequence). The length of the CDR3 is 15 residues. The V segment lost 4 bases and the J segment 4 bases; nucleotides outside the gene matches: 11. The CDR3 nucleotides are TGTGCCAGCAGCGATCGTCAGCGGGGTGATTACGAGCAGTACTTC. This encodes CASSDRQRGDYEQYF.